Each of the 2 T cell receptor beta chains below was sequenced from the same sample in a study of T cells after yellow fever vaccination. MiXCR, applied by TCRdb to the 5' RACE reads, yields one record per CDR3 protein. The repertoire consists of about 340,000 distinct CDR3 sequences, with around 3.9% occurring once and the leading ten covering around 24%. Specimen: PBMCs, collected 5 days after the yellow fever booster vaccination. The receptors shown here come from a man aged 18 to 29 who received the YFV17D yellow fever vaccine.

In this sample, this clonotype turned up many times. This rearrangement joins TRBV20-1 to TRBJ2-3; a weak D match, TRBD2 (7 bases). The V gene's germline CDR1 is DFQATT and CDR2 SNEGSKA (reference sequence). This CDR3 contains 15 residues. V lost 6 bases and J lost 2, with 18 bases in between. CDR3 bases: TGCAGTGCCCCCCCATTAGGGGGGGCCACAGATACGCAGTATTTT. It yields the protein CSAPPLGGATDTQYF.

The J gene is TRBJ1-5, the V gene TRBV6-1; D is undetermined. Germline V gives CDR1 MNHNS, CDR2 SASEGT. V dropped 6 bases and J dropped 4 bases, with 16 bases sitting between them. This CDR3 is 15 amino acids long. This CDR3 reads CASRAGNWGNQPQHF. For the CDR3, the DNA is TGTGCCAGCAGGGCCGGGAACTGGGGAAATCAGCCCCAGCATTTT.